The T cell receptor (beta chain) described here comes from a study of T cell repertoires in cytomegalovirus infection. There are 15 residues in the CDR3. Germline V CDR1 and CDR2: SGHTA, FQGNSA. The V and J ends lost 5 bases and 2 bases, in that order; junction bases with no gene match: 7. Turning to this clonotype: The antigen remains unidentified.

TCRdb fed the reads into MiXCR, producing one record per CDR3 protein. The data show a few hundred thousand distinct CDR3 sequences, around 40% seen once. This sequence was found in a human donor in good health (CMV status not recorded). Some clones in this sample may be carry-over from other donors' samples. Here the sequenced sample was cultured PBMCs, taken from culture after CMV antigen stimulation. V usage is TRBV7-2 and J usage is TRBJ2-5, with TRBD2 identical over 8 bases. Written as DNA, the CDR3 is TGTGCCAGCAGCCCTCACGCGGGAGGACAAGAGACCCAGTACTTC. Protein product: CASSPHAGGQETQYF.